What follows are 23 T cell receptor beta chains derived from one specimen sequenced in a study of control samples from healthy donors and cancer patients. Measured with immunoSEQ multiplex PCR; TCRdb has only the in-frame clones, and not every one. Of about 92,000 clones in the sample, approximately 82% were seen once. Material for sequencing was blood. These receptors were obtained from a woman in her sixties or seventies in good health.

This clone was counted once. In nucleotides, the CDR3 is TGTGCCAGCAGCTTGGTTACAGGGGCAGGCACTGAAGCTTTCTTT. This encodes CASSLVTGAGTEAFF. The chain has TRBV7-9 and TRBJ1-1; the match to TRBD1 covers 7 bases. The CDR3 is 15 residues long. Germline loops: CDR1 SEHNR, CDR2 FQNEAQ (reference sequence). V gave up 3 bases and J gave up 4 bases; unmatched junction bases: 8.

CDR3: CASRDGVQETQYF. The CDR3 bases are TGTGCCAGCAGGGACGGCGTTCAAGAGACCCAGTACTTC. The chain is built from TRBV6-5 and TRBJ2-5, with no clear D. This CDR3 comprises 13 residues. Germline-derived CDR1 and CDR2 are MNHEY and SVGAGI. V gave up 6 bases and J gave up 2 bases, with 10 bases separating them.

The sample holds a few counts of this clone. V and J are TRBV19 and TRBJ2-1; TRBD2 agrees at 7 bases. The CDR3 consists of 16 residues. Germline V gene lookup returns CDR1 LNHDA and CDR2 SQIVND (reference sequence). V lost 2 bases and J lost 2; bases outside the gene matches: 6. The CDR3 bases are TGTGCCAGTAGTATACTCGGCGGGGGAACCTACAATGAGCAGTTCTTC. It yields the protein CASSILGGGTYNEQFF.

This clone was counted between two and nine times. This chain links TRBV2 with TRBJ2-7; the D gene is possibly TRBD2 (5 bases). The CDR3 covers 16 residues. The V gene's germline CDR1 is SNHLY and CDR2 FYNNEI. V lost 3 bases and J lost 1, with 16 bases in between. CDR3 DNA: TGTGCCAGCAGTGATTTGGCGGGTCTAAGGTCCTACGAGCAGTACTTC. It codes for CASSDLAGLRSYEQYF.

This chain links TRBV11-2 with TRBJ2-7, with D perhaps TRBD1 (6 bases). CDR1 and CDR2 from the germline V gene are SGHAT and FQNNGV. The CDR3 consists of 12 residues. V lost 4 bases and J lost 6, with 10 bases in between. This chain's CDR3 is CASSSGVGEQYF. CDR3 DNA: TGTGCCAGCAGCTCAGGGGTCGGCGAGCAGTACTTC.

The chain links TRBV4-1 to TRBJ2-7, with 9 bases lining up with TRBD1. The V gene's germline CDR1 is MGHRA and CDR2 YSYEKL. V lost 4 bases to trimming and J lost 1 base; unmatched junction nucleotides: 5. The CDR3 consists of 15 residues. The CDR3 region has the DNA TGCGCCAGCAGCCTTTCTGGGACAGGGTCCTACGAGCAGTACTTC. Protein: CASSLSGTGSYEQYF.

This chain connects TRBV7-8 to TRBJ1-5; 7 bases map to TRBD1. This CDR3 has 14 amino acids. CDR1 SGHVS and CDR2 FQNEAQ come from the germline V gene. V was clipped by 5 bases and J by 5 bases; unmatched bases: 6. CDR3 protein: CASSRDSFDQPQHF. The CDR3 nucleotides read TGTGCCAGCAGCCGGGACAGCTTTGATCAGCCCCAGCATTTT.

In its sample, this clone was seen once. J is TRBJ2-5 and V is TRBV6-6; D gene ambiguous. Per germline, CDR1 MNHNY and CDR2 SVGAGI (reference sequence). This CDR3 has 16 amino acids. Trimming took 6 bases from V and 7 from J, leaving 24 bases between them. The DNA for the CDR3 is TGTGCCAGCAGCTCCCCGCCCGCAGATCCCCTTTGGACCCAGTACTTC. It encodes CASSSPPADPLWTQYF.

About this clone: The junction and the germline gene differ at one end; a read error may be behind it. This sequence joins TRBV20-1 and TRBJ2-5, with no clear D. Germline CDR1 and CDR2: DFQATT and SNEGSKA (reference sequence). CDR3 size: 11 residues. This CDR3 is CSARDSQPENF. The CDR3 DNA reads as TGCAGTGCTAGAGATTCGCAGCCAGAGAACTTC.

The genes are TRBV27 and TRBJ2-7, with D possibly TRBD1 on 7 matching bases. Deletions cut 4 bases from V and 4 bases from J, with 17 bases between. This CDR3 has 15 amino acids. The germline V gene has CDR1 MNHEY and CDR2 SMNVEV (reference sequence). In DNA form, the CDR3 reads TGTGCCAGCAGTTCCGGGGCAGGGGGGCTTTACGAGCAGTACTTC. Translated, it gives CASSSGAGGLYEQYF.

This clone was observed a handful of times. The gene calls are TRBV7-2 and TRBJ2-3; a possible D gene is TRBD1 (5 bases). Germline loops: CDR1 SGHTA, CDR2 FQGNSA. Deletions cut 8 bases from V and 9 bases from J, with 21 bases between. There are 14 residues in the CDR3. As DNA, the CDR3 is TGTGCCAGCTGTAGGGCGGATGGGGCCTGGACGCAGTATTTT. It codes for CASCRADGAWTQYF.

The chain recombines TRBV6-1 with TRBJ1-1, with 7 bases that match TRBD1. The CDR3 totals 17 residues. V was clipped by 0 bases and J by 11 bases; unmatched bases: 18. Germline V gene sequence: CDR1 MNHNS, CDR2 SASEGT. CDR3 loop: CASSEALGEDRPPEAFF. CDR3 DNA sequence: TGTGCCAGCAGTGAAGCGCTCGGTGAGGACAGGCCCCCCGAGGCTTTCTTT.

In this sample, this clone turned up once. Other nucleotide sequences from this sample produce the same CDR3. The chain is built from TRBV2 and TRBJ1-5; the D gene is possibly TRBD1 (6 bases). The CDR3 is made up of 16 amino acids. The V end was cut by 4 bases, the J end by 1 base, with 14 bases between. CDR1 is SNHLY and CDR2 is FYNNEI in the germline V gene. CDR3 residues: CASSVGKGGSNQPQHF. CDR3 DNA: TGTGCCAGCAGTGTGGGAAAGGGGGGCAGCAATCAGCCCCAGCATTTT.

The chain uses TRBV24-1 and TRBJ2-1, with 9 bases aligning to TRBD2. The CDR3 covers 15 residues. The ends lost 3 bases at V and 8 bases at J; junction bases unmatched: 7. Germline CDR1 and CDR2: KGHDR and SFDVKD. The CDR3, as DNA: TGTGCCACCAGTGATCCCGGGACTAGCCTCCATGAGCAGTTCTTC. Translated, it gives CATSDPGTSLHEQFF.

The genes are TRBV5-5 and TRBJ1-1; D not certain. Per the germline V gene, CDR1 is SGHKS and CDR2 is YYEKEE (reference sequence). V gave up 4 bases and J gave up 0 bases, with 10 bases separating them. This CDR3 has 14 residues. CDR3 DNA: TGTGCCAGCAGCGCTATGGCCATGAACACTGAAGCTTTCTTT. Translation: CASSAMAMNTEAFF.

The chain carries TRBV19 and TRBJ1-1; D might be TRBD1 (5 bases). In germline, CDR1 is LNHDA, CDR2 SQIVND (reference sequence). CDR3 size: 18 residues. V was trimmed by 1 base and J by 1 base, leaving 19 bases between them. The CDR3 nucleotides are TGTGCCAGTAGTATAGCCCAGGGATCGTCCGTGAAGAACACTGAAGCTTTCTTT. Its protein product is CASSIAQGSSVKNTEAFF.

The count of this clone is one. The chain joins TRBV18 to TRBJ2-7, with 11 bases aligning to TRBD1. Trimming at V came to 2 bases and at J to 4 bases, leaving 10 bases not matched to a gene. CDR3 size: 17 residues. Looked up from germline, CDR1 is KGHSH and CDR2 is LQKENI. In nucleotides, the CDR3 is TGTGCCAGCTCACCAAATGCCCCGGGACAGGGGGTTTACGAGCAGTACTTC. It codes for CASSPNAPGQGVYEQYF.

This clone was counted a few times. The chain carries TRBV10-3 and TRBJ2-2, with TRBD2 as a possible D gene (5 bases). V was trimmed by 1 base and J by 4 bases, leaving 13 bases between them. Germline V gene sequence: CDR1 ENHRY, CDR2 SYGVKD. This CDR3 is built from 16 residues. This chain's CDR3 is CAISEFSGFGTGELFF. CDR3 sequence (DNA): TGTGCCATCAGTGAGTTCTCGGGATTCGGCACCGGGGAGCTGTTTTTT.

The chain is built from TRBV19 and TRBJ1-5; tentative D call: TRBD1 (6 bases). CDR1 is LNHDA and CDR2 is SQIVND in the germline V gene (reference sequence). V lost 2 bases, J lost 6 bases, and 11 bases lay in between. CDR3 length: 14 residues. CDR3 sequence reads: CASSISGAGQPQHF. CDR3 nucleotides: TGTGCCAGTAGTATATCGGGGGCCGGTCAGCCCCAGCATTTT.

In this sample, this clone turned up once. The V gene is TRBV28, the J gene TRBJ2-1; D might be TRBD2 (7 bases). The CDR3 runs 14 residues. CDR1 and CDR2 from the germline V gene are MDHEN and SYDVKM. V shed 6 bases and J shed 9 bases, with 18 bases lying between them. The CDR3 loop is CASRPSGGGAEQFF. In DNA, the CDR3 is TGTGCCAGCAGACCAAGCGGAGGGGGGGCTGAGCAGTTCTTC.

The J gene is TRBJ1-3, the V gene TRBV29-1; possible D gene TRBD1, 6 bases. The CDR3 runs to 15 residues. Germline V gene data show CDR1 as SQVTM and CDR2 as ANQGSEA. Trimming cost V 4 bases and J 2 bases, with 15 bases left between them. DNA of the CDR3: TGCAGCGTTGCTCTCCGGGCAGGGGCTGGAAACACCATATATTTT. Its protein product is CSVALRAGAGNTIYF.

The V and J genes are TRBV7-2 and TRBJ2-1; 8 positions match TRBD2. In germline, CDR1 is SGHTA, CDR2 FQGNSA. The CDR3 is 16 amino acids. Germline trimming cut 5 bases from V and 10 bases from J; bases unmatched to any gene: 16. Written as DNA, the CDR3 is TGTGCCAGCAGCCCCGGTGGTTTAGCGGGGACCAGAGAGCAGTTCTTC. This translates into CASSPGGLAGTREQFF.

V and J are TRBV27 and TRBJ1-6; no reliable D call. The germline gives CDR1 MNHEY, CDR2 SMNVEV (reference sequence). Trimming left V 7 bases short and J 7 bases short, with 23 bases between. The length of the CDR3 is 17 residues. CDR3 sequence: CASTDRHGPGRNSPLHF. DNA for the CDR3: TGTGCCAGCACCGATCGACATGGCCCCGGCCGGAATTCACCCCTCCACTTT.